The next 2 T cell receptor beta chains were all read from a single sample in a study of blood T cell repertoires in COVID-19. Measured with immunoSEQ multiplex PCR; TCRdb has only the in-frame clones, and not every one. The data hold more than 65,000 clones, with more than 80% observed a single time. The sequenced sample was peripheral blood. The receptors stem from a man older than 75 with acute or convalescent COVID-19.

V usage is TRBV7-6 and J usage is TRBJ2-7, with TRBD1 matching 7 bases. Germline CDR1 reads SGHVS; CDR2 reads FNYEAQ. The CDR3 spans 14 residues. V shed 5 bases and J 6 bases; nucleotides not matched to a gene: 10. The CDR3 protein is CASSPRQGVREQYF. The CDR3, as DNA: TGTGCCAGCAGCCCAAGACAGGGAGTCCGCGAGCAGTACTTC.

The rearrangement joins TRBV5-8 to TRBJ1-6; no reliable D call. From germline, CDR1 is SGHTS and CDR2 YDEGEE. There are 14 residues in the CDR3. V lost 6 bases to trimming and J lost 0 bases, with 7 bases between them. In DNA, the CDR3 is TGTGCCAGCATCCCCAACTCCTATAATTCACCCCTCCACTTT. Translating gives CASIPNSYNSPLHF.